The rows below give T cell receptor beta chains drawn from one sample of a study of shared clonotypes between healthy human individuals. Profiled with immunoSEQ multiplex PCR; TCRdb holds only in-frame clones, not every one. Of roughly 2,500,000 clones in the sample, approximately 93% were seen once. The sequenced material came from naive CD4+ T cells from PBMCs. The receptors here all came from a man between 18 and 29 years old in good health. Some clones in this sample may be carry-over from other donors' samples. CDR3s include the opening cysteine and the closing phenylalanine or tryptophan. Fields, in order: D gene, V gene, clone size, J gene, CDR3 protein, CDR3 DNA. A D gene is named only where the DNA matches it firmly. Only part of the rows carry a size: once, few, many, or a class if the clone is expanded.

-	TRBV30	-	TRBJ1-2	CAWSVLSRGLTF	TGTGCCTGGAGTGTACTTTCCAGAGGACTGACCTTC
-	TRBV7-3	-	TRBJ2-2	CASSPQGRGTGELFF	TGTGCCAGCAGCCCCCAAGGGCGGGGAACCGGGGAGCTGTTTTTT
TRBD1	TRBV7-9	-	TRBJ1-2	CASSAGTGESYGYTF	TGTGCCAGCAGCGCAGGGACAGGGGAGTCCTATGGCTACACCTTC
TRBD1	TRBV16	-	TRBJ2-2	CASSQPEQGARELFF	TGTGCCAGCAGCCAACCTGAACAGGGGGCCCGGGAGCTGTTTTTT
TRBD1	TRBV19	-	TRBJ2-2	CASATLGTGVTGELFF	TGTGCCAGCGCCACCCTCGGGACAGGCGTCACCGGGGAGCTGTTTTTT
TRBD1	TRBV28	-	TRBJ2-1	CASSLRDRGHNEQFF	TGTGCCAGCAGTTTAAGGGACAGGGGGCACAATGAGCAGTTCTTC
TRBD1	TRBV6-1	-	TRBJ1-5	CASSEALTGVHQPQHF	TGTGCCAGCAGTGAAGCGCTGACAGGGGTCCATCAGCCCCAGCATTTT
-	TRBV10-3	-	TRBJ1-2	CASRGVPPRYGYTF	TGTGCCAGCAGAGGGGTTCCCCCACGCTATGGCTACACCTTC
TRBD1	TRBV6-1	-	TRBJ2-7	CASKSVQGIYEQYF	TGTGCCAGCAAGTCTGTACAGGGGATCTACGAGCAGTACTTC
TRBD1	TRBV27	once	TRBJ2-1	CASSLLGQGLLRGEQFF	TGTGCCAGCAGTTTATTGGGACAGGGGTTATTGCGGGGTGAGCAGTTCTTC
-	TRBV2	-	TRBJ2-3	CASMRRPTDTQYF	TGTGCCAGCATGCGACGGCCCACAGATACGCAGTATTTT
-	TRBV15	-	TRBJ1-3	CATSRGGDSGNTIYF	TGTGCCACCAGCAGAGGAGGGGACTCTGGAAACACCATATATTTT
TRBD2	TRBV5-4	-	TRBJ2-1	CASSSLAGTDNEQFF	TGTGCCAGCAGCTCCCTAGCGGGAACAGACAATGAGCAGTTCTTC
TRBD1	TRBV28	-	TRBJ2-7	CASSPGGTGTYEQYF	TGTGCCAGCAGCCCTGGCGGGACAGGGACCTACGAGCAGTACTTC
TRBD1	TRBV6-5	-	TRBJ2-7	CASSYRGTGAYEQYF	TGTGCCAGCAGTTACCGTGGGACAGGGGCCTACGAGCAGTACTTC
TRBD2	TRBV4-2	-	TRBJ2-1	CASSQSPTSGSYNEQFF	TGTGCCAGCAGCCAGAGTCCGACTAGCGGGAGCTACAATGAGCAGTTCTTC
-	TRBV19	-	TRBJ2-6	CASKISGANVLTF	TGTGCCAGTAAGATTTCCGGGGCCAACGTCCTGACTTTC
TRBD1	TRBV28	few	TRBJ2-7	CASSQYRGQYEQYF	TGTGCCAGCAGTCAGTACAGGGGGCAGTACGAGCAGTACTTC
-	TRBV10-3	-	TRBJ2-2	CAISERTGLPSNTGELFF	TGTGCCATCAGTGAGCGAACTGGACTCCCTTCTAACACCGGGGAGCTGTTTTTT
-	TRBV6-5	-	TRBJ1-2	CASRPSNPNYGYTF	TGTGCCAGCAGGCCCAGCAATCCTAACTATGGCTACACCTTC
TRBD1	TRBV9	-	TRBJ1-3	CASSVGTERNTIYF	TGTGCCAGCAGCGTGGGGACAGAACGAAACACCATATATTTT
-	TRBV19	-	TRBJ2-6	CASSKTRFAASSGANVLTF	TGTGCCAGTAGTAAGACAAGGTTTGCGGCTAGCTCTGGGGCCAACGTCCTGACTTTC
TRBD1	TRBV7-3	-	TRBJ1-1	CASSLSGTENTEAFF	TGTGCCAGCAGCTTAAGTGGGACAGAGAACACTGAAGCTTTCTTT
-	TRBV5-4	-	TRBJ1-1	CASSLVGGSTEAFF	TGTGCCAGCAGCTTGGTTGGAGGAAGCACTGAAGCTTTCTTT
TRBD1	TRBV18	-	TRBJ2-7	CASSPTRDRDFYEQYF	TGTGCCAGCTCACCTACCCGGGACAGAGATTTCTACGAGCAGTACTTC
-	TRBV20-1	-	TRBJ1-1	CSAFRDLRVYF	TGCAGTGCTTTTCGGGACCTCCGGGTCTATTTT
-	TRBV5-1	-	TRBJ2-6	CASSLDPSLSGANVLTF	TGCGCCAGCAGCTTGGACCCGTCCCTCTCTGGGGCCAACGTCCTGACTTTC
TRBD1	TRBV28	-	TRBJ2-4	CASTDGQGVKNIQYF	TGTGCCAGCACTGACGGACAGGGGGTTAAAAACATTCAGTACTTC
-	TRBV11-1	-	TRBJ1-2	CASSQNPGPLDGYTF	TGTGCCAGCAGCCAAAACCCGGGACCCCTGGATGGCTACACCTTC
TRBD1	TRBV5-1	-	TRBJ1-1	CASSQRGRGMANTEAFF	TGCGCCAGCAGCCAACGAGGCAGGGGGATGGCGAACACTGAAGCTTTCTTT
TRBD2	TRBV6-5	-	TRBJ2-3	CASTSGGEKHF	TGTGCCAGCACAAGCGGGGGGGAGAAGCATTTT